The rows below give T cell receptor beta chains drawn from one sample of a study of blood T cell repertoires in COVID-19. Method: immunoSEQ multiplex PCR; TCRdb's copy keeps in-frame clones and lacks some. The sample shows approximately 280,000 clones, 75% to 90% of them seen only once. Sequenced input: peripheral blood. The receptors were gathered from a woman between 55 and 75 years old with acute or convalescent COVID-19. CDR3s include the opening cysteine and the closing phenylalanine or tryptophan. A D gene is named only where the DNA matches it firmly. Some rows have no size entry. The others give once, few or many, or a class for an expanded clone.

D | J | size | V | CDR3 | DNA
NA | TRBJ2-1 | NA | TRBV28 | CASSQGPGGNEQFF | TGTGCCAGCAGCCAGGGCCCAGGAGGGAATGAGCAGTTCTTC
TRBD1 | TRBJ1-1 | NA | TRBV5-4 | CASSLAGTGPDAFF | TGTGCCAGCAGCTTGGCCGGGACAGGGCCCGACGCTTTCTTT
TRBD1 | TRBJ1-4 | NA | TRBV7-9 | CASSLVGTGGLPGEKLFF | TGTGCCAGCAGCTTAGTAGGGACAGGGGGCCTCCCGGGCGAAAAACTGTTTTTT
NA | TRBJ2-7 | NA | TRBV2 | CASSSRAGTYEQYF | TGTGCCAGCAGCTCACGGGCCGGGACCTACGAGCAGTACTTC
NA | TRBJ2-5 | NA | TRBV9 | CASSVKLDSPQETQYF | TGTGCCAGCAGCGTGAAGTTGGACTCACCTCAAGAGACCCAGTACTTC
TRBD1 | TRBJ1-1 | NA | TRBV7-9 | CASSPLRDSGVEAFF | TGTGCCAGCAGCCCGCTCCGGGACAGCGGTGTTGAAGCTTTCTTT
NA | TRBJ1-1 | NA | TRBV10-2 | CASKVQGNTEAFF | TGCGCCAGCAAGGTTCAGGGTAACACTGAAGCTTTCTTT
TRBD2 | TRBJ2-7 | NA | TRBV5-1 | CARRTSGIYEQYF | TGCGCCAGAAGGACTAGCGGGATCTACGAGCAGTACTTC
NA | TRBJ1-3 | NA | TRBV28 | CASRESPQGHSGNTIYF | TGTGCCAGCAGGGAATCGCCTCAGGGACACTCTGGAAACACCATATATTTT
TRBD2 | TRBJ2-1 | once | TRBV18 | CASSPPGLAFSYNEQFF | TGTGCCAGCTCACCACCGGGACTAGCGTTCTCCTACAATGAGCAGTTCTTC
NA | TRBJ1-4 | NA | TRBV28 | CASSSPRIATNEKLFF | TGTGCCAGCAGTTCGCCGAGAATCGCAACTAATGAAAAACTGTTTTTT
TRBD1 | TRBJ1-5 | NA | TRBV4-1 | CASSQGDRSNQPQHF | TGCGCCAGCAGCCAAGGGGACAGGAGCAATCAGCCCCAGCATTTT
TRBD2 | TRBJ2-1 | NA | TRBV28 | CASSQAGPSYNEQFF | TGTGCCAGCAGTCAAGCGGGACCCTCCTACAATGAGCAGTTCTTC
TRBD2 | TRBJ2-1 | NA | TRBV5-6 | CASSEGQRESYNEQFF | TGTGCCAGCAGCGAGGGCCAGCGGGAGTCCTACAATGAGCAGTTCTTC
NA | TRBJ1-5 | NA | TRBV27 | CASSLGPAGDQPQHF | TGTGCCAGCAGTTTAGGTCCGGCAGGGGATCAGCCCCAGCATTTT
NA | TRBJ1-6 | NA | TRBV5-1 | CASSLAGFSPLHF | TGCGCCAGCAGCTTGGCAGGGTTTTCACCCCTCCACTTT
TRBD1 | TRBJ1-1 | NA | TRBV7-3 | CASSPDRGGSAFF | TGTGCCAGCAGCCCAGACAGGGGAGGGTCAGCTTTCTTT
TRBD2 | TRBJ2-2 | NA | TRBV7-8 | CAIRGGTSTGELFF | TGTGCCATTCGCGGCGGGACTAGTACCGGGGAGCTGTTTTTT
NA | TRBJ2-7 | NA | TRBV18 | CASSPSTRDEQYF | TGTGCCAGCTCACCATCAACGCGAGACGAGCAGTACTTC
TRBD2 | TRBJ2-1 | NA | TRBV5-4 | CASSPGGGYNEQFF | TGTGCCAGCAGCCCGGGGGGGGGATACAATGAGCAGTTCTTC
NA | TRBJ1-2 | NA | TRBV6-2/TRBV6-3 | CASSHRHIGGYTF | TGTGCCAGCAGTCACAGGCACATAGGAGGCTACACCTTC
TRBD1 | TRBJ1-1 | NA | TRBV29-1 | CSVDRTGGRGDTEAFF | TGCAGCGTTGACCGGACAGGGGGCCGAGGGGACACTGAAGCTTTCTTT
NA | TRBJ1-2 | NA | TRBV21-1 | CASSKRGPTGISPYGYTF | TGTGCCAGCAGCAAAAGGGGGCCCACAGGGATCTCACCCTATGGCTACACCTTC
NA | TRBJ2-1 | NA | TRBV18 | CASSPPLHREQFF | TGTGCCAGCTCACCACCGTTACACCGCGAGCAGTTCTTC
TRBD2 | TRBJ2-1 | NA | TRBV4-1 | CASSQFSSGGVNEQFF | TGCGCCAGCAGCCAATTTTCCAGCGGGGGCGTCAATGAGCAGTTCTTC
TRBD2 | TRBJ2-7 | NA | TRBV3-1/TRBV3-2 | CASSQARTSGYPYEQYF | TGTGCCAGCAGCCAAGCCCGGACTAGCGGGTACCCCTACGAGCAGTACTTC
TRBD1 | TRBJ2-3 | NA | TRBV7-9 | CASSSWTGTDTQYF | TGTGCCAGCAGCTCCTGGACAGGGACAGATACGCAGTATTTT
NA | TRBJ2-3 | NA | TRBV11-2 | CASSPGTRGRTDTQYF | TGTGCCAGCAGCCCGGGGACGCGGGGTCGCACAGATACGCAGTATTTT
TRBD1 | TRBJ2-1 | NA | TRBV19 | CASSVGQGNSYNEQFF | TGTGCCAGTAGTGTCGGACAGGGTAATTCCTACAATGAGCAGTTCTTC